This TCR beta chain was retrieved from a study of T cell responses to AZD1222 COVID-19 vaccine. Trimming removed 9 bases at V and 7 bases at J, with 13 bases between. The V gene's germline CDR1 is MNHEY and CDR2 SVGAGI. The CDR3 is 12 amino acids. As regards this clone: Its target is unknown.

Regarding the study as a whole: White British people made up most donors, females outnumbered males, and clonal diversity was possibly underestimated. Repertoire collection took place solely once the T cell response had peaked. Two AZD1222 doses significantly raised spike-specific TCR breadth and depth over controls. At baseline, just 5 or 6 AZD1222 recipients tested seropositive.

The data were produced by immunoSEQ multiplex PCR, yet TCRdb's version contains in-frame clones alone and is incomplete. The table lists tens of thousands of clones, about 85% of them singletons, with 24% in the top ten. The chain combines TRBV6-5 with TRBJ2-1, with TRBD2 as a possible D gene (5 bases). The material sequenced was peripheral blood, taken on day 0 of AZD1222 vaccination. This receptor was identified in an adult in good health. The CDR3 sequence is CASSEGRNEQFF. The CDR3 DNA sequence: TGTGCCAGTTCCGAGGGCCGGAATGAGCAGTTCTTC.